A selection of T cell receptor beta chains follows, all from one sample in a study of blood T cell repertoires in COVID-19. The method was immunoSEQ multiplex PCR; TCRdb's version includes in-frame clones alone and lacks a portion of them. The sample lists roughly 130,000 clones; around 87% were seen once. Sequencing was performed on peripheral blood. The source is a woman aged 60-70 years with acute or convalescent COVID-19. The CDR3 runs from the conserved cysteine through the conserved F or W. Fields, in order: V gene, D gene, J gene, CDR3 DNA, CDR3 protein. The D gene is left open where the match is weak.

>TRBV4-1|TRBD1|TRBJ2-6
TGCGCCAGCAGCGAGACGGGACAGGGCTCTGGGGCCAACGTCCTGACTTTC
CASSETGQGSGANVLTF
>TRBV10-3|.|TRBJ1-3
TGTGCCACGGCTAACGGACAGTCTGGAAACACCATATATTTT
CATANGQSGNTIYF
>TRBV9|TRBD2|TRBJ2-1
TGTGCCAGCAGCGTAGATTTAGCGGGAGGACTCCTCAATGAGCAGTTCTTC
CASSVDLAGGLLNEQFF
>TRBV27|.|TRBJ2-1
TGTGCCAGCAGTACCGTCCCGCCCCTATACAATGAGCAGTTCTTC
CASSTVPPLYNEQFF
>TRBV6-5|.|TRBJ1-1
.
CASSSSGGTEAFF
>TRBV11-2|TRBD2|TRBJ2-5
TGTGCCAGCAGCTCTGGGGGGGTGACCCAGTACTTC
CASSSGGVTQYF
>TRBV25-1|TRBD1|TRBJ2-7
TGTGCCAGCAGTGAAATCACAGGGGCTTCCTACGAGCAGTACTTC
CASSEITGASYEQYF
>TRBV11-2|TRBD2|TRBJ2-1
TGTGCCAGCAGCTTAGTCAAACGGGAGGGCCGCGTCAATGAGCAGTTCTTC
CASSLVKREGRVNEQFF
>TRBV5-1|TRBD2|TRBJ2-1
TGCGCCGGGTCAGCGGGAGGAACCTACAATGAGCAGTTCTTC
CAGSAGGTYNEQFF
>TRBV19|.|TRBJ1-2
TGTGCCAGTAGTATCTCGTCGCAGGGCTCTCGCTATGGCTACACCTTC
CASSISSQGSRYGYTF
>TRBV1|.|TRBJ1-4
TGCACCAGCAGCCAAGTAACAGGAGTTAAAGGGAAACTGTTTTTT
CTSSQVTGVKGKLFF
>TRBV2|.|TRBJ1-5
TGTGCCAGCAGTGACAGGGGAGTTGGTCAGCCCCAGCATTTT
CASSDRGVGQPQHF
>TRBV7-2|TRBD1|TRBJ1-2
TGTGCCAGCAGCTCCAGGGGGCGGTGGGATGGCTACACCTTC
CASSSRGRWDGYTF
>TRBV28|.|TRBJ1-5
TGTGCCAGCCGAAGTCCCGGTCAGCCCCAGCATTTT
CASRSPGQPQHF